The present T cell receptor beta chain was sequenced within a study of blood T cell repertoires in COVID-19. In the study overall: Researchers got acute and convalescent COVID-19 samples from the United States, Italy and Spain. The cDNA or gDNA used as material had been derived from T cells, B-cell-depleted T cells, or PBMCs.

This clone has a count of ten or more. Original handling: The authors estimated nucleated cell counts from reference gene primer amplification. Repertoires were generated with immunoSEQ multiplex PCR, while TCRdb's copy carries only in-frame clones and drops some. D and trimming were read from the DNA, whereas the V and J calls and clone size are those reported in that table. The sample shows roughly 99,000 clones, 75% to 85% of them seen only once. V dropped 3 bases and J dropped 6 bases, with 15 bases sitting between them. This CDR3 has 15 residues. Germline V gives CDR1 SGHTA, CDR2 FQGTGA. Material: peripheral blood. The chain links TRBV7-3 to TRBJ1-5, with unresolved D. The receptor comes from a woman older than 75 with active or convalescent COVID-19. CDR3 loop: CASSLRDGEAQPQHF. CDR3 coding DNA: TGTGCCAGCAGCTTGAGGGATGGAGAGGCTCAGCCCCAGCATTTT.